Sequencing of this T cell receptor beta chain was carried out in a study of T-cell reconstitution after alpha-beta-depleted transplantation in children. Notes on the study in general: Counts and diversity of T cells one year after transplant came mostly from newly produced T cells.

The CDR3 contains 16 residues. V lost 1 base to trimming and J lost 4 bases, with 13 bases between them. As it was prepared, the TCRbeta library received unique molecular identifiers. In TCRdb, the PCR reads were re-called with MiXCR into one record per CDR3 protein. The table has over 200,000 distinct CDR3 sequences, more than 15% seen once. This clonotype was picked up a small number of times. Its antigen is currently unknown. This chain uses TRBV12-3 or TRBV12-4 with TRBJ2-2; D may be TRBD2 (5 bases). This specimen was PBMCs, mostly from graft donor cells, taken 360 days after TCRalphabeta/CD19-depleted stem cell transplant. This TCR was sampled from a male patient aged 2 to 10 who had a stem cell transplant for acute lymphoblastic leukemia, so the T cells may come from the graft donor. The CDR3 loop reads CASSLDIRGGTGELFF. DNA of the CDR3: TGTGCCAGCAGTTTAGACATAAGAGGAGGCACCGGGGAGCTGTTTTTT.